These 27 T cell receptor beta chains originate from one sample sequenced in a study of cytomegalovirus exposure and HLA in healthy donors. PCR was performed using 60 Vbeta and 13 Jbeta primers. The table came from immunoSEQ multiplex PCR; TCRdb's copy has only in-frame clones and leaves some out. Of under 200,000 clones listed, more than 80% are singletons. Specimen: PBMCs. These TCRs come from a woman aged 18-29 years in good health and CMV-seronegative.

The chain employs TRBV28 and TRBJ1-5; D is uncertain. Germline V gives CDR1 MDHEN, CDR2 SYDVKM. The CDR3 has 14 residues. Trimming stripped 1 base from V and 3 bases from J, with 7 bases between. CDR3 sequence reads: CASSLYAVNQPQHF. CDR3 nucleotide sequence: TGTGCCAGCAGTTTATACGCAGTCAATCAGCCCCAGCATTTT.

This CDR3 is CASSYSIGSYEQYF. The CDR3 DNA reads as TGTGCCAGCAGTTACTCGATTGGTTCCTACGAGCAGTACTTC. This chain joins TRBV6-5 and TRBJ2-5; D not resolved. The closer fit of TRBJ2-7 to the DNA end suggests the J call may be wrong. Per germline, CDR1 MNHEY and CDR2 SVGAGI. CDR3 length equals 14 residues.

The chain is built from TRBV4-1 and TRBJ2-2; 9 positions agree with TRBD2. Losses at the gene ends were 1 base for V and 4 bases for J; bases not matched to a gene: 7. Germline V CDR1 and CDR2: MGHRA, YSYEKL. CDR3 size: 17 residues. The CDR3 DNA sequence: TGCGCCAGCAGCCAAGGGATCCAGCGGGAGGTCACCGGGGAGCTGTTTTTT. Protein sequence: CASSQGIQREVTGELFF.

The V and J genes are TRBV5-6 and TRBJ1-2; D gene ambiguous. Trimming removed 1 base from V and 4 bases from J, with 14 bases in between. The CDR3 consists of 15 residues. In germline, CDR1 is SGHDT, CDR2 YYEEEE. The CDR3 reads CASSLIPTKGYGYTF. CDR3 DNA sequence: TGTGCCAGCAGCTTGATTCCGACTAAGGGCTATGGCTACACCTTC.

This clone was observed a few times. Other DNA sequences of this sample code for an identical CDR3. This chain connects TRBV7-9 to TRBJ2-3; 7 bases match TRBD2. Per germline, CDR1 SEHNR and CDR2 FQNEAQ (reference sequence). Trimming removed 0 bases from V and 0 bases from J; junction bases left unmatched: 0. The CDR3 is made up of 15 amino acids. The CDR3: CASSLAGGSTDTQYF. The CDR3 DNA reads TGTGCCAGCAGCTTAGCGGGAGGGAGCACAGATACGCAGTATTTT. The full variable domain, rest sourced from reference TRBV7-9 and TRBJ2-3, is DTGVSQNPRHKITKRGQNVTFRCDPISEHNRLYWYRQTLGQGPEFLTYFQNEAQLEKSRLLSDRFSAERPKGSFSTLEIQRTEQGDSAMYLCASSLAGGSTDTQYFGPGTRLTVL.

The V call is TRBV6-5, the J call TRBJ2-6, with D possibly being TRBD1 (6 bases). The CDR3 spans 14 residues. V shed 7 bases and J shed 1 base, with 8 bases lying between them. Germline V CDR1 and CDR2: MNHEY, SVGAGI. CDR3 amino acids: CASKGHSGANVLTF. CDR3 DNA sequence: TGTGCCAGCAAGGGACATTCTGGGGCCAACGTCCTGACTTTC.

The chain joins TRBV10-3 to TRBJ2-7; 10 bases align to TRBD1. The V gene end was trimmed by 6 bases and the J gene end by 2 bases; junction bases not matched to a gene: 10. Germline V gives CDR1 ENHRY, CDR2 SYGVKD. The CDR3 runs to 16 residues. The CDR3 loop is CAISPGTGDGTYEQYF. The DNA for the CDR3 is TGTGCCATCAGCCCCGGGACAGGGGATGGAACCTACGAGCAGTACTTC.

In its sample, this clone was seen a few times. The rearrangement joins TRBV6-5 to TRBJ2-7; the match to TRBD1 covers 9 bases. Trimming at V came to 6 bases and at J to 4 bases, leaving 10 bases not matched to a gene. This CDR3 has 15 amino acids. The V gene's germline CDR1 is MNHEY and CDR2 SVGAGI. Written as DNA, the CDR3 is TGTGCCAGCAGCTACGCTGGAGACAGGGGGTACGAGCAGTACTTC. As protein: CASSYAGDRGYEQYF.

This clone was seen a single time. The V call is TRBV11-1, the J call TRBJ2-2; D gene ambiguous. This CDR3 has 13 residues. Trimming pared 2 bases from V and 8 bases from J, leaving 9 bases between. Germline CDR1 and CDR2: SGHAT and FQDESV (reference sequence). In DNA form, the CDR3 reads TGTGCCAGCAGCTTATCGGTCCGGGGGGAGCTGTTTTTT. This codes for CASSLSVRGELFF.

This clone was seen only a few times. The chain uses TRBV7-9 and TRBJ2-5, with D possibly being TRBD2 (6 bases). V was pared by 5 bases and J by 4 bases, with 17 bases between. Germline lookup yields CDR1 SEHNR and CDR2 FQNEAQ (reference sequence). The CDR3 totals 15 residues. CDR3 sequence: CASSQSPGVGETQYF. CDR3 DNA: TGTGCCAGCAGCCAATCCCCGGGGGTAGGAGAGACCCAGTACTTC.

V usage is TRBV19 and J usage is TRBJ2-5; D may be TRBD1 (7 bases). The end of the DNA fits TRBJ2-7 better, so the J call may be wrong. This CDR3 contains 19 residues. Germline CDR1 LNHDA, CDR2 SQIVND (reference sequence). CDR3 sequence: CASSIRGYPTGLHSYEQYF. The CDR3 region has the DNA TGTGCCAGTAGTATACGGGGGTACCCGACAGGGCTACACTCCTACGAGCAGTACTTC.

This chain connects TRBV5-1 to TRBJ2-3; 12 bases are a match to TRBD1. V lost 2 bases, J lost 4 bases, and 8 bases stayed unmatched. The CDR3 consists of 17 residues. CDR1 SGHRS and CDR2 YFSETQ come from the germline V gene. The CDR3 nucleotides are TGCGCCAGCAGCTTACGCCGGGACAGGGGGCGCCCAGATACGCAGTATTTT. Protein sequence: CASSLRRDRGRPDTQYF. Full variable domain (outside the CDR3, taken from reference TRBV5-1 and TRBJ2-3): KAGVTQTPRYLIKTRGQQVTLSCSPISGHRSVSWYQQTPGQGLQFLFEYFSETQRNKGNFPGRFSGRQFSNSRSEMNVSTLELGDSALYLCASSLRRDRGRPDTQYFGPGTRLTVL.

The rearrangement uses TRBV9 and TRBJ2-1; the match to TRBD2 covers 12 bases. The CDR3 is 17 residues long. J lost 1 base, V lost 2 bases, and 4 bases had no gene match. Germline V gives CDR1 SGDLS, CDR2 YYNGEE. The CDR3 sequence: CASSVQTSGSSYNEQFF. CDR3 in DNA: TGTGCCAGCAGCGTCCAGACTAGCGGGAGTTCCTACAATGAGCAGTTCTTC.

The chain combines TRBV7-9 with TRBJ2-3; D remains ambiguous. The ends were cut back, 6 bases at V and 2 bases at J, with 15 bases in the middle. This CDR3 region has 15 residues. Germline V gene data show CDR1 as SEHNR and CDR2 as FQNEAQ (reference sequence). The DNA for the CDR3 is TGTGCCAGCAGTTTCGACTCGACGTTCACAGATACGCAGTATTTT. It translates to CASSFDSTFTDTQYF.

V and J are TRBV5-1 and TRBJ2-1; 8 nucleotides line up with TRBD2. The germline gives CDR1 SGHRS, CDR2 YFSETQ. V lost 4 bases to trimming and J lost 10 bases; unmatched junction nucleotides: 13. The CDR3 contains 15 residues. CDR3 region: CASSPGTSTFLEQFF. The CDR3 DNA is TGCGCCAGCAGCCCCGGGACTAGTACTTTCCTCGAGCAGTTCTTC.

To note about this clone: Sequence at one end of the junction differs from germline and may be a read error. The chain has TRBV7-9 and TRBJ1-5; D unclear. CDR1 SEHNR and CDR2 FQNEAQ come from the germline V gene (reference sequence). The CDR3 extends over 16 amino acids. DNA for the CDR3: TGTTCCAGCAGCCCTCGAGCGGACCATAGCAATCAGCCCCAGCATTTT. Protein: CSSSPRADHSNQPQHF.

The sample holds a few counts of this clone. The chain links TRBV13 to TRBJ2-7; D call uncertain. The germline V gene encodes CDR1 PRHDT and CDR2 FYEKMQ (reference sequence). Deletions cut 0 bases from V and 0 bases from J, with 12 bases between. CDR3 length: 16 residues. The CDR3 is CASSLGRQAFSYEQYF. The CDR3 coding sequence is TGTGCCAGCAGCTTAGGTCGCCAGGCCTTCTCCTACGAGCAGTACTTC.

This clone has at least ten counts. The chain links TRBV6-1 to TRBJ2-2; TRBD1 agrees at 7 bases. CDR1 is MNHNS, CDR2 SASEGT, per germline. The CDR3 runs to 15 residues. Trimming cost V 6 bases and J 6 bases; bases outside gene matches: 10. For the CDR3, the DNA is TGTGCCAGCAGCAAAGAACAGGGGATTGCCGGGGAGCTGTTTTTT. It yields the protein CASSKEQGIAGELFF.

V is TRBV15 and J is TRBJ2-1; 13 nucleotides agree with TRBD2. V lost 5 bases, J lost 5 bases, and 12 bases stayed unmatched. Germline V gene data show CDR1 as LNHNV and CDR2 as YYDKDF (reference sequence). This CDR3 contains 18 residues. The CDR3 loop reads CATSSSPGLAGVNNEQFF. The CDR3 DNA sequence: TGTGCCACCAGCTCCTCCCCCGGACTAGCGGGAGTTAACAATGAGCAGTTCTTC.

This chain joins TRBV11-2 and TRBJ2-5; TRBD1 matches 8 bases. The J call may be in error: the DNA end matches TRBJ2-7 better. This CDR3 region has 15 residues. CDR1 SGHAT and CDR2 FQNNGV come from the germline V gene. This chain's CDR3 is CASSFLPQGVYEQYF. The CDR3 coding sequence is TGTGCCAGCAGCTTTTTGCCACAGGGGGTCTACGAGCAGTACTTC.

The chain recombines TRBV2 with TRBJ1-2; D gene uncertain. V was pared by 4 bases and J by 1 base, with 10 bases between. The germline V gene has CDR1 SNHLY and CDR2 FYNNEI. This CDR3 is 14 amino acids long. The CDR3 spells CASSGREINYGYTF. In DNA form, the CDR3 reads TGTGCCAGCAGTGGACGGGAGATTAACTATGGCTACACCTTC.

The CDR3 region is CASRFPGQKNTEAFF. The CDR3 bases are TGTGCCAGCAGATTTCCGGGACAGAAGAACACTGAAGCTTTCTTT. The chain has TRBV11-2 and TRBJ1-1; 7 bases are shared with TRBD1. The germline V gene has CDR1 SGHAT and CDR2 FQNNGV. This CDR3 is built from 15 residues. V lost 6 bases and J lost 1; bases outside the gene matches: 8.

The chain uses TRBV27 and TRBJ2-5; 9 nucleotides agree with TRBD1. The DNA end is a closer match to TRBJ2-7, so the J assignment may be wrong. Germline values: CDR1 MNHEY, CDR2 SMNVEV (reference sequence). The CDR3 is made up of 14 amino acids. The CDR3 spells CASSQRQGAYEQYF. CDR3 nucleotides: TGTGCCAGCAGTCAAAGACAGGGGGCCTACGAGCAGTACTTC.

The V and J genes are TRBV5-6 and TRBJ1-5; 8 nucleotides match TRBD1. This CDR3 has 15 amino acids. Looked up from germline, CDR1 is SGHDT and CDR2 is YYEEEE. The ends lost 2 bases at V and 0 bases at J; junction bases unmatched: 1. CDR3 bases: TGTGCCAGCAGCTTCGGACAGGGTAGCAATCAGCCCCAGCATTTT. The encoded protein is CASSFGQGSNQPQHF.

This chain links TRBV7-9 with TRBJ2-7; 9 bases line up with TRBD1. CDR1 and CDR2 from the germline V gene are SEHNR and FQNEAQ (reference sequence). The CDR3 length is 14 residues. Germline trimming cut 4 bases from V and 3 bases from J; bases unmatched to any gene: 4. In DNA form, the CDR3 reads TGTGCCAGCAGCTCAGGGGACAGGGACTACGAGCAGTACTTC. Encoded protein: CASSSGDRDYEQYF.

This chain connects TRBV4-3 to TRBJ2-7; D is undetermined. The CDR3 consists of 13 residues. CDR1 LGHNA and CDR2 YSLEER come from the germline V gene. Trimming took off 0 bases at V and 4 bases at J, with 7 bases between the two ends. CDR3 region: CASSQDVRYEQYF. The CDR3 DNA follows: TGCGCCAGCAGCCAAGACGTACGGTACGAGCAGTACTTC.

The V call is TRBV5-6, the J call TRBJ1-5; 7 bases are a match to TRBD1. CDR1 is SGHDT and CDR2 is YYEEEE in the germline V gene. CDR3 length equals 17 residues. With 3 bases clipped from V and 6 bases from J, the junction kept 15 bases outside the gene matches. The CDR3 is CASSSVGGATTGQPQHF. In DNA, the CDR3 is TGTGCCAGCAGCTCCGTAGGGGGCGCCACGACGGGTCAGCCCCAGCATTTT.